The next 32 T cell receptor beta chains were all read from a single sample in a study of shared clonotypes between healthy human individuals (dated by TCRdb to about 2020). Library preparation was by the immunoSEQ multiplex PCR assay. Here the immuneACCESS table is served through TCRdb, limited to in-frame sequences with V and J called. Missing clones are a known gap in these copies; in checked studies unresolved V genes cover under half, and the rest lacks a known reason. This sample is represented by about 2 million clones; roughly 96% of them were singletons. The top ten constitute 0.13% of the sample. Sample: naive CD4+ T cells sorted from blood. The cell subset or site label, read with the paper, signifies: CD45RA+ positively selected. Every receptor here comes from a man between 18 and 35 years old in good health.

V is TRBV30 and J is TRBJ2-1, with 15 bases lining up with TRBD2. With V trimmed by 1 base and J by 9 bases, 7 bases remained unmatched. CDR1 GTSNPN and CDR2 SVGIG come from the germline V gene (reference sequence). CDR3 size: 16 residues. CDR3 nucleotide sequence: TGTGCCTGGAGTGCTCCGGGACTAGCGGGAGGTAGTGAGCAGTTCTTC. This translates into CAWSAPGLAGGSEQFF.

This chain joins TRBV18 and TRBJ2-7, with TRBD1 matching 8 bases. This CDR3 is 15 amino acids long. The V segment lost 6 bases and the J segment 5 bases; nucleotides outside the gene matches: 12. Looked up from germline, CDR1 is KGHSH and CDR2 is LQKENI. CDR3 sequence (DNA): TGTGCCAGCTCCCCCCGGGACAGGAATCTTCACGAGCAGTACTTC. Residues: CASSPRDRNLHEQYF.

Note on this clone: Different DNA sequences within this sample yield the same CDR3. This chain uses TRBV2 with TRBJ2-5, with D tentatively TRBD2 (5 bases). This CDR3 is 13 amino acids long. V was cut by 4 bases and J by 1 base, with 7 bases left in between. Looked up from germline, CDR1 is SNHLY and CDR2 is FYNNEI. The CDR3: CASSAGLQETQYF. The CDR3 nucleotides are TGTGCCAGCAGTGCCGGACTCCAAGAGACCCAGTACTTC.

The V gene is TRBV13, the J gene TRBJ2-3, with D tentatively TRBD2 (6 bases). Deletions cut 7 bases from V and 4 bases from J, with 12 bases between. Germline lookup yields CDR1 PRHDT and CDR2 FYEKMQ (reference sequence). The CDR3 is 13 residues long. The DNA for the CDR3 is TGTGCCAGCACCCCGGCTAGCGCAGATACGCAGTATTTT. It encodes CASTPASADTQYF. Filled out from reference TRBV13 and TRBJ2-3, the complete variable domain reads AAGVIQSPRHLIKEKRETATLKCYPIPRHDTVYWYQQGPGQDPQFLISFYEKMQSDKGSIPDRFSAQQFSDYHSELNMSSLELGDSALYFCASTPASADTQYFGPGTRLTVL.

The chain recombines TRBV6-1 with TRBJ2-1, with 10 bases aligning to TRBD1. From germline, CDR1 is MNHNS and CDR2 SASEGT. The CDR3 length is 15 residues. The ends lost 11 bases at V and 0 bases at J; junction bases unmatched: 7. The CDR3, as DNA: TGTGCCGGGGGGACAGGGGCCTTCTCCTACAATGAGCAGTTCTTC. Protein product: CAGGTGAFSYNEQFF.

The chain carries TRBV7-9 and TRBJ2-6; D unclear. The CDR3 has 14 residues. Deletions cut 7 bases from V and 0 bases from J, with 7 bases between. Germline V CDR1 and CDR2: SEHNR, FQNEAQ (reference sequence). CDR3 sequence reads: CASTQSSGANVLTF. CDR3 bases: TGTGCCAGCACCCAGAGCTCTGGGGCCAACGTCCTGACTTTC.

The chain is built from TRBV10-3 and TRBJ2-7; 9 bases fit TRBD1. Germline V gene lookup returns CDR1 ENHRY and CDR2 SYGVKD. V shed 5 bases, J shed 5 bases, and the junction held 10 bases outside the gene matches. This CDR3 is built from 15 residues. The CDR3 protein is CAISKGQGGDDEQYF. CDR3 DNA: TGTGCCATCAGTAAGGGACAGGGAGGGGATGACGAGCAGTACTTC.

The chain couples TRBV25-1 to TRBJ1-2; D is uncertain. Germline V gene lookup returns CDR1 MGHDK and CDR2 SYGVNS. This CDR3 is 14 amino acids long. Deletions cut 2 bases from V and 4 bases from J, with 11 bases between. The CDR3 region is CASSEPGRSYGYTF. The CDR3 nucleotides read TGTGCCAGCAGTGAACCGGGCCGGTCCTATGGCTACACCTTC.

The chain has TRBV28 and TRBJ2-7; the D gene is possibly TRBD1 (5 bases). V lost 4 bases and J lost 7, with 17 bases in between. The length of the CDR3 is 14 residues. CDR1 MDHEN and CDR2 SYDVKM come from the germline V gene. The CDR3 DNA reads TGTGCCAGCAGTTCCCTACCAGGGATTCGTGAGCAGTACTTC. This encodes CASSSLPGIREQYF.

The V gene is TRBV4-1, the J gene TRBJ1-6; D remains ambiguous. Germline CDR1 MGHRA, CDR2 YSYEKL. The CDR3 is made up of 14 amino acids. V was cut by 0 bases and J by 10 bases, with 10 bases left in between. The CDR3 here is CASSQDASRSPLHF. Here the CDR3 DNA reads TGCGCCAGCAGCCAAGACGCCTCGCGGTCACCCCTCCACTTT.

The gene calls are TRBV5-1 and TRBJ2-5, with a tentative D call TRBD2 (6 bases). The germline V and J ends were trimmed by 4 bases and 7 bases, with 17 bases remaining between them. Germline V gives CDR1 SGHRS, CDR2 YFSETQ. This CDR3 is built from 14 residues. The CDR3 nucleotides read TGCGCCAGCAGCACGTCCCGGGACTCGGGGACCCAGTACTTC. It is translated as CASSTSRDSGTQYF.

The V call is TRBV6-5, the J call TRBJ1-1; 7 bases agree with TRBD1. Germline CDR1 MNHEY, CDR2 SVGAGI. Unmatched junction bases numbered 6, after V lost 6 bases and J lost 2 bases. This CDR3 is built from 14 residues. The CDR3 loop reads CASRLTGPNTEAFF. The CDR3 region has the DNA TGTGCCAGCAGGTTGACAGGGCCAAACACTGAAGCTTTCTTT.

In nucleotides, the CDR3 is TGTGCCAGCAAAATGGCAGGGAAGGTTGAAGGCTACACCTTC. This translates into CASKMAGKVEGYTF. V usage is TRBV27 and J usage is TRBJ1-2; the D gene is possibly TRBD1 (5 bases). Germline V gives CDR1 MNHEY, CDR2 SMNVEV (reference sequence). The CDR3 loop spans 14 amino acids. V lost 7 bases and J 8 bases, leaving 20 bases between the germline ends.

Notes on this clone: Within the sample, other DNA sequences also encode this same CDR3. V usage is TRBV9 and J usage is TRBJ2-5; a possible D gene is TRBD2 (5 bases). The CDR3 extends over 12 amino acids. V lost 4 bases and J 2 bases, leaving 6 bases between the germline ends. In germline, CDR1 is SGDLS, CDR2 YYNGEE. The CDR3 loop is CASSRGQETQYF. In DNA form, the CDR3 reads TGTGCCAGCAGCCGAGGGCAAGAGACCCAGTACTTC. The whole variable domain, remainder taken from reference TRBV9 and TRBJ2-5, is DSGVTQTPKHLITATGQRVTLRCSPRSGDLSVYWYQQSLDQGLQFLIQYYNGEERAKGNILERFSAQQFPDLHSELNLSSLELGDSALYFCASSRGQETQYFGPGTRLLVL.

This sequence joins TRBV20-1 and TRBJ1-3; no clear D. Germline V gene data show CDR1 as DFQATT and CDR2 as SNEGSKA (reference sequence). The CDR3 extends over 11 amino acids. The V gene lost 4 bases and the J gene lost 4 bases, with 5 bases spanning the gap. The CDR3 DNA sequence: TGCAGTGCTAACCTGGGAAACACCATATATTTT. Translated: CSANLGNTIYF.

The chain carries TRBV5-1 and TRBJ2-6; TRBD1 agrees at 9 bases. Germline CDR1 and CDR2: SGHRS and YFSETQ. Losses at the gene ends were 4 bases for V and 0 bases for J; bases not matched to a gene: 8. The CDR3 runs 18 residues. The CDR3 sequence is CASSMGQGGSSGANVLTF. The DNA of the CDR3 is TGCGCCAGCAGCATGGGACAGGGAGGCTCCTCTGGGGCCAACGTCCTGACTTTC. Drawing the rest from reference TRBV5-1 and TRBJ2-6, the complete variable domain is KAGVTQTPRYLIKTRGQQVTLSCSPISGHRSVSWYQQTPGQGLQFLFEYFSETQRNKGNFPGRFSGRQFSNSRSEMNVSTLELGDSALYLCASSMGQGGSSGANVLTFGAGSRLTVL.

The genes are TRBV6-1 and TRBJ2-1, with a possible D match to TRBD2 (5 bases). The CDR3 has 14 residues. V was shortened by 4 bases and J by 8 bases, with 15 bases between the two germline ends. Looked up from germline, CDR1 is MNHNS and CDR2 is SASEGT. CDR3 amino acids: CASSATWESYEQFF. In nucleotides, the CDR3 is TGTGCCAGCAGTGCCACCTGGGAGTCTTATGAGCAGTTCTTC.

This clone was picked up one time. The chain combines TRBV13 with TRBJ1-1, with D tentatively TRBD1 (5 bases). The V gene lost 5 bases and the J gene lost 8 bases, with 15 bases spanning the gap. The CDR3 extends over 13 amino acids. Looked up from germline, CDR1 is PRHDT and CDR2 is FYEKMQ (reference sequence). The CDR3 region is CASSRLDSFEAFF. As DNA, the CDR3 is TGTGCCAGCAGCCGACTTGACAGTTTCGAAGCTTTCTTT.

V gene TRBV5-1 combines with J gene TRBJ1-6, with unresolved D. The V and J ends lost 0 bases and 9 bases respectively, with 13 bases between them. Germline V gene lookup returns CDR1 SGHRS and CDR2 YFSETQ. The CDR3 extends over 15 amino acids. The CDR3 nucleotides read TGCGCCAGCAGCTTGGCCGGTGGGGTCGCTTCACCCCTCCACTTT. Its translation is CASSLAGGVASPLHF.

V is TRBV6-5 and J is TRBJ2-1, with D unresolved. This CDR3 contains 13 residues. V shed 7 bases and J shed 9 bases, with 16 bases lying between them. CDR1 is MNHEY and CDR2 is SVGAGI in the germline V gene. The DNA of the CDR3 is TGTGCCAGCACCCCTACGGGTTCCACTGAGCAGTTCTTC. This gives the protein CASTPTGSTEQFF.

The chain has TRBV16 and TRBJ2-1; D unresolved. The length of the CDR3 is 15 residues. With 0 bases removed from V and 2 bases from J, the gap between germline ends came to 8 bases. Germline values: CDR1 KGHSY, CDR2 FQNENV. CDR3 in DNA: TGTGCCAGCAGCCAATCCCTGCCCACCTACAATGAGCAGTTCTTC. Protein: CASSQSLPTYNEQFF.

This sequence joins TRBV19 and TRBJ2-3; a weak D match, TRBD1 (6 bases). Looked up from germline, CDR1 is LNHDA and CDR2 is SQIVND (reference sequence). The V gene lost 1 base and the J gene lost 5 bases, with 13 bases spanning the gap. CDR3 length equals 15 residues. This CDR3 reads CASSIGVQGGDTQYF. The CDR3 coding sequence is TGTGCCAGTAGTATAGGCGTACAGGGTGGAGATACGCAGTATTTT.

V and J are TRBV5-6 and TRBJ1-2; perhaps TRBD1 as D (6 bases). This CDR3 is 16 amino acids long. The germline V gene encodes CDR1 SGHDT and CDR2 YYEEEE. V was shortened by 1 base and J by 4 bases, with 17 bases between the two germline ends. DNA of the CDR3: TGTGCCAGCAGCTTGAAGTCGGGGGGCGCGAGCTATGGCTACACCTTC. Protein sequence: CASSLKSGGASYGYTF. Together with reference TRBV5-6 and TRBJ1-2, the CDR3 gives the full variable domain: DAGVTQSPTHLIKTRGQQVTLRCSPKSGHDTVSWYQQALGQGPQFIFQYYEEEERQRGNFPDRFSGHQFPNYSSELNVNALLLGDSALYLCASSLKSGGASYGYTFGSGTRLTVV.

This clone was seen once. This sequence joins TRBV7-9 and TRBJ2-3; TRBD1 agrees at 10 bases. After removal of 2 bases from V and 4 bases from J, the junction contained 6 bases not matched to a gene. This CDR3 is 16 amino acids long. Germline CDR1 SEHNR, CDR2 FQNEAQ (reference sequence). The CDR3 nucleotides are TGTGCCAGCAGCTTATTGACAGGGGGCCAGCCAGATACGCAGTATTTT. As protein: CASSLLTGGQPDTQYF.

The chain links TRBV5-4 to TRBJ2-3; the match to TRBD2 covers 7 bases. The CDR3 runs 15 residues. Germline V gives CDR1 SGHNT, CDR2 YYREEE (reference sequence). Trimming took 5 bases from V and 0 from J; bases not matched to a gene: 6. The CDR3 protein is CASRPGTTSTDTQYF. For the CDR3, the DNA is TGTGCCAGCAGACCCGGGACTACCAGCACAGATACGCAGTATTTT.

CDR3: CASSSQGSGKHEQYF. The CDR3 DNA reads TGTGCCAGCAGCAGCCAGGGTAGCGGGAAGCACGAGCAGTACTTC. The chain uses TRBV7-2 and TRBJ2-7; 8 bases agree with TRBD2. The CDR3 has 15 amino acids. Germline V gene lookup returns CDR1 SGHTA and CDR2 FQGNSA. V was clipped by 5 bases and J by 5 bases; unmatched bases: 11. Complete variable domain (other parts from reference TRBV7-2 and TRBJ2-7): GAGVSQSPSNKVTEKGKDVELRCDPISGHTALYWYRQSLGQGLEFLIYFQGNSAPDKSGLPSDRFSAERTGGSVSTLTIQRTQQEDSAVYLCASSSQGSGKHEQYFGPGTRLTVT.

This chain uses TRBV5-1 with TRBJ2-7; D may correspond to TRBD1 or TRBD2 (7 bases each). This CDR3 is built from 15 residues. V dropped 4 bases and J dropped 0 bases, with 14 bases sitting between them. Germline V gene data show CDR1 as SGHRS and CDR2 as YFSETQ. The CDR3 nucleotides are TGCGCCAGCAGCCCTACAGGGGACTACTCCTACGAGCAGTACTTC. Translation: CASSPTGDYSYEQYF.

The chain combines TRBV30 with TRBJ1-1, with a tentative D call TRBD1 (5 bases). There are 14 residues in the CDR3. CDR1 and CDR2 from the germline V gene are GTSNPN and SVGIG (reference sequence). Trimming pared 3 bases from V and 5 bases from J, leaving 16 bases between. CDR3 in amino acids: CAWSWVGTGTEAFF. CDR3 sequence (DNA): TGTGCCTGGAGCTGGGTGGGGACGGGAACTGAAGCTTTCTTT.

V gene TRBV25-1 combines with J gene TRBJ2-7, with D unclear. CDR1 is MGHDK and CDR2 is SYGVNS in the germline V gene. Trimming removed 3 bases at V and 4 bases at J, with 7 bases between. The CDR3 sequence is 12 residues long. CDR3 sequence reads: CASSDIGYEQYF. DNA of the CDR3: TGTGCCAGCAGTGATATCGGGTACGAGCAGTACTTC.

The genes are TRBV10-3 and TRBJ1-2, with D uncertain. The CDR3 has 13 amino acids. V lost 4 bases to trimming and J lost 2 bases, with 8 bases between them. CDR1 and CDR2 (germline): ENHRY, SYGVKD. CDR3: CAISGSMNYGYTF. The DNA for the CDR3 is TGTGCCATCAGTGGTTCCATGAACTATGGCTACACCTTC.

V is TRBV27 and J is TRBJ1-6, with TRBD1 matching 7 bases. V gave up 6 bases and J gave up 7 bases; unmatched junction bases: 9. The CDR3 is 15 amino acids. Germline V lookup: CDR1 MNHEY, CDR2 SMNVEV (reference sequence). As DNA, the CDR3 is TGTGCCAGCAGAGGGTTCGGGACAGAGAATTCACCCCTCCACTTT. The encoded protein is CASRGFGTENSPLHF.

V is TRBV28 and J is TRBJ1-2; D unresolved. Germline V gene data show CDR1 as MDHEN and CDR2 as SYDVKM. The CDR3 is 13 residues long. V lost 8 bases and J lost 0, with 10 bases in between. The CDR3 nucleotides are TGTGCCAGCTTCTCAGGCTCTAACTATGGCTACACCTTC. Its translation: CASFSGSNYGYTF.